Listed here are 27 T cell receptor beta chains from one sample, sequenced in a study of cytomegalovirus exposure and HLA in healthy donors (dated by TCRdb to the late 2010s). Library generation was performed with the immunoSEQ multiplex PCR assay. A mixture of 60 forward primers for TCR Vbeta segments and 13 reverse primers for TCR Jbeta segments was used in the multiplex PCR. Sourced from immuneACCESS, this table was stored by TCRdb with only in-frame sequences that have V and J called. A share of the clones is absent; for the studies checked, an unresolved V gene accounts for under half, and the remainder has no known explanation. The sample table contains 200,000 to 250,000 clones; only one count was recorded for about 83% of them. The top ten clonotypes cover around 1.2% of the sample. The sample was PBMCs. Receptor source: a human donor in good health.

This clone was seen once. The chain is built from TRBV30 and TRBJ2-1; D is possibly TRBD2 (6 bases). V lost 3 bases, J lost 2 bases, and 26 bases lay in between. CDR1 GTSNPN and CDR2 SVGIG come from the germline V gene (reference sequence). This CDR3 is built from 19 residues. The CDR3 bases are TGTGCCTGGAGGAGGGGTTCGGCAGGGCGCGGGGAGACCTACAATGAGCAGTTCTTC. Translation gives CAWRRGSAGRGETYNEQFF.

The V call is TRBV18, the J call TRBJ1-2, with no clear D. V lost 3 bases and J 8 bases, leaving 16 bases between the germline ends. The CDR3 covers 14 residues. From germline, CDR1 is KGHSH and CDR2 LQKENI. In DNA form, the CDR3 reads TGTGCCAGCTCACCGGAAAACCCGTCGGGGGGCTACACCTTC. Protein product: CASSPENPSGGYTF.

The V call is TRBV28, the J call TRBJ2-1; the D gene is possibly TRBD1 (5 bases). V lost 3 bases and J 9 bases, leaving 12 bases between the germline ends. The CDR3 totals 13 residues. Germline V gives CDR1 MDHEN, CDR2 SYDVKM. Here the CDR3 DNA reads TGTGCCAGCAGTTTCCTTAGCAGGGTTGAGCAGTTCTTC. Amino acids: CASSFLSRVEQFF.

The V call is TRBV4-1, the J call TRBJ2-3, with 14 bases identical to TRBD2. CDR1 MGHRA and CDR2 YSYEKL come from the germline V gene. V lost 0 bases to trimming and J lost 10 bases; unmatched junction nucleotides: 9. The CDR3 runs 17 residues. CDR3 sequence: CASSQDFRTSGGQAQYF. In DNA form, the CDR3 reads TGCGCCAGCAGCCAAGATTTCCGGACTAGCGGGGGGCAGGCGCAGTATTTT.

This chain links TRBV6-5 with TRBJ1-2; 7 nucleotides align to TRBD1. The germline CDR1 and CDR2 sequences are MNHEY and SVGAGI. Unmatched junction bases numbered 8, after V lost 4 bases and J lost 0 bases. The CDR3 extends over 16 amino acids. The CDR3 region is CASSSQTGTANYGYTF. DNA for the CDR3: TGTGCCAGCAGTTCCCAGACTGGGACAGCTAACTATGGCTACACCTTC.

CDR3 DNA sequence: TGTGCCAGCAGCCAAGATGGCACAGGGACCCAAGAGACCCAGTACTTC. Protein sequence: CASSQDGTGTQETQYF. The V and J genes are TRBV14 and TRBJ2-5; tentatively, D is TRBD1 (6 bases). In germline, CDR1 is SGHDN, CDR2 FVKESK. This CDR3 has 16 amino acids. V lost 0 bases and J 1 base, leaving 12 bases between the germline ends. Drawing the rest from reference TRBV14 and TRBJ2-5, the complete variable domain is EAGVTQFPSHSVIEKGQTVTLRCDPISGHDNLYWYRRVMGKEIKFLLHFVKESKQDESGMPNNRFLAERTGGTYSTLKVQPAELEDSGVYFCASSQDGTGTQETQYFGPGTRLLVL.

This chain links TRBV10-3 with TRBJ1-2; no clear D gene. The CDR3 contains 12 residues. Trimming left V 9 bases short and J 6 bases short, with 14 bases between. Germline CDR1 reads ENHRY; CDR2 reads SYGVKD. DNA of the CDR3: TGTGCCATAACTGGAGATCATCATGGCTACACCTTC. This sequence encodes CAITGDHHGYTF.

A few counts support this clone. The rearrangement links TRBV19 to TRBJ1-1, with D possibly TRBD1 on 5 matching bases. The ends were cut back, 5 bases at V and 3 bases at J, with 16 bases in the middle. The CDR3 is 15 residues long. The germline CDR1 and CDR2 sequences are LNHDA and SQIVND (reference sequence). In nucleotides, the CDR3 is TGTGCCAGTAGTGCCGCGACAGCAACCCACACTGAAGCTTTCTTT. This translates into CASSAATATHTEAFF.

About this clone: A read error may account for a junction end that differs from germline. V gene TRBV6-1 combines with J gene TRBJ2-1, with 10 bases aligning to TRBD2. The length of the CDR3 is 15 residues. Germline V CDR1 and CDR2: MNHNS, SASEGT. The CDR3, as DNA: TGTGCCAGCATTGAAGAAGGGCTAGCGGGAGACGAGCAGTTCTTC. Translated, it gives CASIEEGLAGDEQFF.

The rearrangement links TRBV19 to TRBJ2-4; TRBD2 agrees at 12 bases. Germline trimming cut 1 base from V and 6 bases from J; bases unmatched to any gene: 4. The CDR3 runs to 16 residues. Germline V lookup: CDR1 LNHDA, CDR2 SQIVND (reference sequence). The CDR3 coding sequence is TGTGCCAGTAGTATAGGACTAGCGGGAGTCCGAAACATTCAGTACTTC. Its translation: CASSIGLAGVRNIQYF.

This clone showed up just a few times. The chain links TRBV19 to TRBJ2-7, with 10 positions matching TRBD1. There are 16 residues in the CDR3. Germline V gene data show CDR1 as LNHDA and CDR2 as SQIVND (reference sequence). V shed 2 bases and J 0 bases; nucleotides not matched to a gene: 4. The CDR3 protein is CASSIWGTGDSYEQYF. The DNA of the CDR3 is TGTGCCAGTAGTATATGGGGGACAGGGGACTCCTACGAGCAGTACTTC.

This chain uses TRBV30 with TRBJ2-3; maybe TRBD2 (6 bases). Trimming removed 0 bases from V and 5 bases from J, with 12 bases in between. Germline values: CDR1 GTSNPN, CDR2 SVGIG (reference sequence). The length of the CDR3 is 14 residues. DNA of the CDR3: TGTGCCTGGAGTGTTCTGGTGGGGGGAGATACGCAGTATTTT. Protein sequence: CAWSVLVGGDTQYF.

V is TRBV6-5 and J is TRBJ2-7; D ambiguous. Germline assignment: CDR1 MNHEY and CDR2 SVGAGI. V lost 5 bases, J lost 2 bases, and 10 bases lay in between. The length of the CDR3 is 13 residues. CDR3 sequence (DNA): TGTGCCAGCAGTCAAGCTTATCCCTACGAGCAGTACTTC. As protein: CASSQAYPYEQYF.

The chain links TRBV21-1 to TRBJ2-1; the DNA was not used to check the table's D call, TRBD2. TRBV21-1 is shown as a pseudogene. The length of the CDR3 is 19 residues. The CDR3: CASSNTNCFGLSSYNEQFF. CDR3 DNA: TGTGCCAGCAGCAACACCAATTGTTTTGGACTGAGCTCCTACAATGAGCAGTTCTTC.

This chain links TRBV19 with TRBJ1-2; perhaps TRBD1 as D (6 bases). Trimming removed 7 bases from V and 0 bases from J, with 12 bases in between. Germline loops: CDR1 LNHDA, CDR2 SQIVND (reference sequence). The CDR3 runs to 14 residues. DNA of the CDR3: TGTGCCAGTATAGGCGACAGGTCTAACTATGGCTACACCTTC. Its translation is CASIGDRSNYGYTF. Complete variable domain (other parts from reference TRBV19 and TRBJ1-2): DGGITQSPKYLFRKEGQNVTLSCEQNLNHDAMYWYRQDPGQGLRLIYYSQIVNDFQKGDIAEGYSVSREKKESFPLTVTSAQKNPTAFYLCASIGDRSNYGYTFGSGTRLTVV.

The gene calls are TRBV9 and TRBJ2-2; maybe TRBD1 (6 bases). This CDR3 has 17 amino acids. V was shortened by 1 base and J by 5 bases, with 18 bases between the two germline ends. Germline lookup yields CDR1 SGDLS and CDR2 YYNGEE. The CDR3 DNA sequence: TGTGCCAGCAGCGTAACACAGAGGGTGAGGGGGACCGGGGAGCTGTTTTTT. Protein: CASSVTQRVRGTGELFF.

The rearrangement links TRBV5-4 to TRBJ2-7; possible D gene TRBD2, 6 bases. Germline assignment: CDR1 SGHNT and CDR2 YYREEE (reference sequence). Deletions cut 2 bases from V and 2 bases from J, with 14 bases between. The CDR3 contains 15 residues. The CDR3 DNA reads TGTGCCAGCAGCTTAATGGCGGGGCCGACCTACGAGCAGTACTTC. Translation: CASSLMAGPTYEQYF.

The CDR3 nucleotides read TGTGCCAGCTCACCCAGGACTAGCGGAACTCCCTACGAGCAGTACTTC. It yields the protein CASSPRTSGTPYEQYF. The chain joins TRBV18 to TRBJ2-5; 10 positions agree with TRBD2. TRBJ2-7 explains the end of the DNA better; the J call may be wrong. This CDR3 region has 16 residues. CDR1 and CDR2 (germline): KGHSH, LQKENI.

The chain couples TRBV10-2 to TRBJ2-3; possibly TRBD1 for D (6 bases). V was clipped by 3 bases and J by 3 bases, with 16 bases between them. This CDR3 comprises 16 residues. Germline CDR1 reads WSHSY; CDR2 reads SAAADI. The CDR3 protein is CASSDYTGRPTDTQYF. For the CDR3, the DNA is TGCGCCAGCAGTGACTACACAGGGCGTCCAACAGATACGCAGTATTTT.

This chain links TRBV6-1 with TRBJ2-1; D possibly corresponds to TRBD1 (6 bases). The CDR3 has 15 residues. The germline V gene has CDR1 MNHNS and CDR2 SASEGT. V lost 7 bases to trimming and J lost 5 bases, with 18 bases between them. CDR3 residues: CASNPRDKKHNEQFF. Here the CDR3 DNA reads TGTGCCAGCAATCCCCGGGACAAAAAACACAATGAGCAGTTCTTC.

V usage is TRBV9 and J usage is TRBJ1-2; 7 nucleotides align to TRBD1. V was pared by 2 bases and J by 8 bases, with 6 bases of the junction left unmatched. Germline V gene lookup returns CDR1 SGDLS and CDR2 YYNGEE. The CDR3 sequence is 13 residues long. The DNA for the CDR3 is TGTGCCAGCAGCGTCCAGACAGGGCACGGCTACACCTTC. It encodes CASSVQTGHGYTF.

The chain joins TRBV5-4 to TRBJ2-2; 11 bases line up with TRBD2. V lost 5 bases and J lost 5; bases outside the gene matches: 8. CDR3 length: 16 amino acids. CDR1 and CDR2 from the germline V gene are SGHNT and YYREEE (reference sequence). The CDR3 DNA sequence: TGTGCCAGCAGGAGCGGTGGGACTAGCGGAACCGGGGAGCTGTTTTTT. This translates into CASRSGGTSGTGELFF.

Comments on this clone: The junction departs from the called germline gene at one end, perhaps through a read error. V gene TRBV5-1 combines with J gene TRBJ1-1; TRBD1 matches at 7 bases. The CDR3 has 16 amino acids. Looked up from germline, CDR1 is SGHRS and CDR2 is YFSETQ. This CDR3 is CAGSLSGGKMNTEAFF. For the CDR3, the DNA is TGCGCCGGCAGCTTGTCAGGGGGGAAGATGAACACTGAAGCTTTCTTT.

The gene calls are TRBV18 and TRBJ2-5; 9 nucleotides align to TRBD1. The germline gives CDR1 KGHSH, CDR2 LQKENI. This CDR3 spans 15 amino acids. J was trimmed by 4 bases and V by 3 bases; bases with no gene match: 6. Written as DNA, the CDR3 is TGTGCCAGCTCACCCGGGACAGGGAGGACAGAGACCCAGTACTTC. It encodes CASSPGTGRTETQYF.

This sequence joins TRBV29-1 and TRBJ1-2, with D hard to call. This CDR3 has 12 amino acids. V dropped 7 bases and J dropped 7 bases, with 16 bases sitting between them. CDR1 is SQVTM, CDR2 ANQGSEA, per germline. The CDR3 nucleotides read TGCAGCGCCGAAGTCGGGGTGACTGGCTACACCTTC. This sequence encodes CSAEVGVTGYTF.

CDR3 residues: CASRRLGTGAEKLFF. For the CDR3, the DNA is TGCGCCAGCAGACGTCTCGGGACAGGGGCTGAAAAACTGTTTTTT. The V call is TRBV5-1, the J call TRBJ1-4, with 10 bases fitting TRBD1. CDR1 SGHRS and CDR2 YFSETQ come from the germline V gene. The CDR3 runs 15 residues. V lost 5 bases and J lost 7; bases outside the gene matches: 8.

V and J are TRBV30 and TRBJ1-1, with a possible D match to TRBD1 (6 bases). The CDR3 covers 14 residues. CDR1 and CDR2 from the germline V gene are GTSNPN and SVGIG (reference sequence). Trimming left V 2 bases short and J 3 bases short, with 13 bases between. CDR3 coding DNA: TGTGCCTGGAGTTTGGGGGGGCAAGACACTGAAGCTTTCTTT. Translation gives CAWSLGGQDTEAFF.